A single sample gave rise to the 27 T cell receptor beta chains below, sequenced in a study of blood T cell repertoires in COVID-19. Measured with immunoSEQ multiplex PCR; TCRdb has only the in-frame clones, and not every one. The sample lists 380,000 or so clones, more than 80% occurring once. The sample consisted of peripheral blood. These receptors were collected from a man between 35 and 55 years old with acute or convalescent COVID-19.

This chain connects TRBV13 to TRBJ1-1, with D possibly TRBD1 on 5 matching bases. Germline CDR1 reads PRHDT; CDR2 reads FYEKMQ (reference sequence). This CDR3 has 13 amino acids. V was pared by 3 bases and J by 4 bases, with 9 bases between. The DNA for the CDR3 is TGTGCCAGCAGCTTGGGGCGCGTCACTGAAGCTTTCTTT. Its translation: CASSLGRVTEAFF.

The chain combines TRBV9 with TRBJ2-2; 12 bases line up with TRBD2. V was pared by 4 bases and J by 7 bases, with 5 bases of the junction left unmatched. The CDR3 extends over 15 amino acids. The V gene's germline CDR1 is SGDLS and CDR2 YYNGEE. The CDR3 region is CASSPSGGASGELFF. CDR3 in DNA: TGTGCCAGCAGCCCTAGCGGGGGGGCTAGCGGGGAGCTGTTTTTT.

This sequence joins TRBV11-2 and TRBJ1-4; 12 bases are shared with TRBD1. Losses at the gene ends were 5 bases for V and 8 bases for J; bases not matched to a gene: 12. The CDR3 consists of 17 residues. The germline V gene encodes CDR1 SGHAT and CDR2 FQNNGV. CDR3 protein: CASSPGTGGRWKEKLFF. CDR3 bases: TGTGCCAGCAGCCCAGGGACAGGGGGCCGATGGAAAGAAAAACTGTTTTTT. Full variable domain (remainder filled in from reference TRBV11-2 and TRBJ1-4): EAGVAQSPRYKIIEKRQSVAFWCNPISGHATLYWYQQILGQGPKLLIQFQNNGVVDDSQLPKDRFSAERLKGVDSTLKIQPAKLEDSAVYLCASSPGTGGRWKEKLFFGSGTQLSVL.

The V call is TRBV27, the J call TRBJ2-1; possible D gene TRBD1, 6 bases. V shed 6 bases and J shed 1 base, with 10 bases lying between them. The CDR3 sequence is 14 residues long. Germline assignment: CDR1 MNHEY and CDR2 SMNVEV (reference sequence). The CDR3 sequence is CASRTGGSYNEQFF. CDR3 coding DNA: TGTGCCAGCAGGACAGGCGGTTCCTACAATGAGCAGTTCTTC.

The rearrangement links TRBV5-1 to TRBJ1-2; D might be TRBD1 (5 bases). Trimming removed 4 bases from V and 4 bases from J, with 11 bases in between. CDR1 is SGHRS and CDR2 is YFSETQ in the germline V gene. This CDR3 is 13 amino acids long. The CDR3 reads CASSGQGSYGYTF. The CDR3 coding sequence is TGCGCCAGCAGCGGACAAGGGTCCTATGGCTACACCTTC.

The genes are TRBV28 and TRBJ2-3; no clear D. Per germline, CDR1 MDHEN and CDR2 SYDVKM. Trimming cost V 6 bases and J 6 bases, with 10 bases left between them. The CDR3 runs to 12 residues. The CDR3 here is CASRPPGDTQYF. CDR3 in DNA: TGTGCCAGCAGGCCCCCCGGGGATACGCAGTATTTT.

In this sample, this clone turned up once. The chain uses TRBV19 and TRBJ2-3; tentative D call: TRBD2 (6 bases). Germline V gene lookup returns CDR1 LNHDA and CDR2 SQIVND (reference sequence). This CDR3 comprises 13 residues. V lost 4 bases to trimming and J lost 1 base, with 6 bases between them. The CDR3 DNA follows: TGTGCCAGTAGTACTAGCGGCACAGATACGCAGTATTTT. It yields the protein CASSTSGTDTQYF.

The J gene is TRBJ2-1, the V gene TRBV9; maybe TRBD1 (6 bases). Per the germline V gene, CDR1 is SGDLS and CDR2 is YYNGEE. V was cut by 3 bases and J by 5 bases, with 9 bases left in between. The CDR3 has 13 residues. The CDR3 sequence: CASSGGLNNEQFF. CDR3 DNA: TGTGCCAGCAGCGGGGGGCTTAACAATGAGCAGTTCTTC.

This clone was seen only a few times. This chain links TRBV6-4 with TRBJ2-2; D unclear. This CDR3 region has 16 residues. CDR1 is MRHNA, CDR2 SNTAGT, per germline. V lost 0 bases and J lost 3, with 11 bases in between. The CDR3, as DNA: TGTGCCAGCAGTGACTCTGCAATCCGGGACACCGGGGAGCTGTTTTTT. The encoded protein is CASSDSAIRDTGELFF.

The V call is TRBV6-6, the J call TRBJ2-2; 7 nucleotides line up with TRBD1. The germline gives CDR1 MNHNY, CDR2 SVGAGI (reference sequence). Germline trimming cut 1 base from V and 2 bases from J; bases unmatched to any gene: 4. This CDR3 spans 16 amino acids. CDR3 amino acids: CASSYLGTANTGELFF. In nucleotides, the CDR3 is TGTGCCAGCAGTTACTTAGGGACAGCCAACACCGGGGAGCTGTTTTTT.

This chain joins TRBV27 and TRBJ2-7; 10 nucleotides line up with TRBD1. Unmatched junction bases numbered 7, after V lost 7 bases and J lost 7 bases. The CDR3 sequence is 13 residues long. Germline V gene data show CDR1 as MNHEY and CDR2 as SMNVEV (reference sequence). The CDR3 reads CASTRQGADEQYF. The CDR3 DNA reads TGTGCCAGCACCAGACAGGGGGCTGATGAGCAGTACTTC.

For the CDR3, the DNA is TGTGCCACCCGGACTCAGGGGATCTATGGCTACACCTTC. This gives the protein CATRTQGIYGYTF. V and J are TRBV19 and TRBJ1-2; D may be TRBD1 (6 bases). The germline gives CDR1 LNHDA, CDR2 SQIVND (reference sequence). V was clipped by 10 bases and J by 4 bases, with 16 bases between them. The CDR3 totals 13 residues.

Regarding this clone: Other DNA sequences in this specimen translate into the identical CDR3. The V and J genes are TRBV27 and TRBJ1-5; D unclear. Trimming cost V 6 bases and J 2 bases, with 11 bases left between them. Germline-derived CDR1 and CDR2 are MNHEY and SMNVEV (reference sequence). This CDR3 has 14 residues. The CDR3 DNA follows: TGTGCCAGCAGCCTACTAGGAGGCAATCAGCCCCAGCATTTT. This codes for CASSLLGGNQPQHF.

The rearrangement joins TRBV6-5 to TRBJ2-1; D unresolved. Trimming stripped 7 bases from V and 7 bases from J, with 20 bases between. The length of the CDR3 is 15 residues. CDR1 and CDR2 from the germline V gene are MNHEY and SVGAGI. DNA for the CDR3: TGTGCCAGCATGGCATCAGCTGGAGCCGCAAATGAGCAGTTCTTC. Translating gives CASMASAGAANEQFF.

This rearrangement joins TRBV11-2 to TRBJ2-4, with 7 bases matching TRBD1. The CDR3 sequence is 17 residues long. V gave up 4 bases and J gave up 4 bases; unmatched junction bases: 13. Germline V lookup: CDR1 SGHAT, CDR2 FQNNGV. In DNA form, the CDR3 reads TGTGCCAGCAGCTGGGGCCGTACGGGACAGAGAAAAAACATTCAGTACTTC. As protein: CASSWGRTGQRKNIQYF.

Sample share makes this clone medium-sized. J is TRBJ2-6 and V is TRBV4-3; the match to TRBD1 covers 7 bases. There are 17 residues in the CDR3. Germline assignment: CDR1 LGHNA and CDR2 YSLEER. The V gene end was trimmed by 0 bases and the J gene end by 0 bases; junction bases not matched to a gene: 2. The CDR3 DNA is TGCGCCAGCAGCCAAGATGGGGACAGCTCTGGGGCCAACGTCCTGACTTTC. Translated, it gives CASSQDGDSSGANVLTF.

This clone was observed once. This chain links TRBV12-3 or TRBV12-4 with TRBJ1-2; 8 nucleotides line up with TRBD1. CDR3 length equals 13 residues. V shed 7 bases, J shed 5 bases, and the junction held 6 bases outside the gene matches. The CDR3 is CASNVDRGYGYTF. CDR3 nucleotides: TGTGCCAGCAACGTCGACAGGGGATATGGCTACACCTTC.

The chain employs TRBV12-5 and TRBJ2-1; 10 positions match TRBD1. The junction had 4 bases not matched to a gene; V was cut back by 6 bases and J by 2 bases. CDR1 and CDR2 from the germline V gene are LGHNT and FRNRAP. This CDR3 contains 15 residues. The CDR3 bases are TGTGCTAGTGGCCACGGGACAGGGGCCTACAATGAGCAGTTCTTC. Amino acids: CASGHGTGAYNEQFF.

This clone was seen only once. The gene calls are TRBV19 and TRBJ1-5, with TRBD1 as a possible D gene (5 bases). The CDR3 sequence is 13 residues long. Germline CDR1 is LNHDA and CDR2 is SQIVND (reference sequence). Trimming stripped 7 bases from V and 6 bases from J, with 13 bases between. Here the CDR3 reads CASNGGVGQPQHF. The CDR3 coding sequence is TGTGCCAGTAATGGAGGGGTTGGTCAGCCCCAGCATTTT.

V is TRBV7-8 and J is TRBJ2-3, with D possibly TRBD1 on 6 matching bases. Trimming pared 2 bases from V and 0 bases from J, leaving 12 bases between. The CDR3 has 16 amino acids. Germline V gene sequence: CDR1 SGHVS, CDR2 FQNEAQ. CDR3 nucleotides: TGTGCCAGCAGCTTAATAACAGGGCTAAGCACAGATACGCAGTATTTT. It encodes CASSLITGLSTDTQYF.

The rearrangement joins TRBV14 to TRBJ1-2; TRBD1 matches at 8 bases. The CDR3 is 14 amino acids. Unmatched junction bases numbered 8, after V lost 4 bases and J lost 7 bases. Germline-derived CDR1 and CDR2 are SGHDN and FVKESK. In DNA form, the CDR3 reads TGTGCCAGCAGCCGACAGGGGTTGGCACCTGGCTACACCTTC. Residues: CASSRQGLAPGYTF. The full variable domain, with the rest looked up from reference TRBV14 and TRBJ1-2, is EAGVTQFPSHSVIEKGQTVTLRCDPISGHDNLYWYRRVMGKEIKFLLHFVKESKQDESGMPNNRFLAERTGGTYSTLKVQPAELEDSGVYFCASSRQGLAPGYTFGSGTRLTVV.

This rearrangement joins TRBV27 to TRBJ2-1, with 8 nucleotides matching TRBD2. Germline CDR1 and CDR2: MNHEY and SMNVEV (reference sequence). V shed 6 bases and J 4 bases; nucleotides not matched to a gene: 14. The CDR3 consists of 17 residues. The CDR3 sequence is CASSPKSGGDPYNEQFF. CDR3 nucleotide sequence: TGTGCCAGCAGCCCAAAGTCCGGGGGGGATCCTTACAATGAGCAGTTCTTC.

This chain connects TRBV12-3 or TRBV12-4 to TRBJ1-3, with D hard to call. The CDR3 runs to 12 residues. V was clipped by 5 bases and J by 6 bases, with 8 bases between them. Here the CDR3 DNA reads TGTGCCAGCAGTCAATACAAAAACACCATATATTTT. Translated, it gives CASSQYKNTIYF.

This clone showed up just once. The gene calls are TRBV19 and TRBJ2-1, with D perhaps TRBD2 (7 bases). CDR1 is LNHDA, CDR2 SQIVND, per germline (reference sequence). Between the trimmed V and J ends, which lost 7 bases and 6 bases, there was a span of 22 bases. The CDR3 is made up of 16 amino acids. CDR3 coding DNA: TGTGCCAGTACCTTCGAGAGGGGAGGGGGTTCCAATGAGCAGTTCTTC. It yields the protein CASTFERGGGSNEQFF.

V usage is TRBV24-1 and J usage is TRBJ2-3; 11 bases are shared with TRBD2. Germline V CDR1 and CDR2: KGHDR, SFDVKD. V gave up 3 bases and J gave up 5 bases; unmatched junction bases: 6. This CDR3 has 16 residues. Here the CDR3 reads CATSDLVAGGLDTQYF. The CDR3 nucleotides are TGTGCCACCAGTGATCTGGTAGCGGGGGGGTTAGATACGCAGTATTTT.

This clone has a single count. The chain carries TRBV5-6 and TRBJ1-1; the match to TRBD1 covers 10 bases. The CDR3 consists of 14 residues. The junction had 2 bases not matched to a gene; V was cut back by 4 bases and J by 2 bases. CDR1 SGHDT and CDR2 YYEEEE come from the germline V gene. The chain's CDR3 is CASSRDRGNTEAFF. As DNA, the CDR3 is TGTGCCAGCAGCCGGGACAGGGGCAACACTGAAGCTTTCTTT.

This chain joins TRBV9 and TRBJ1-4; the D gene is possibly TRBD1 (5 bases). Trimming stripped 3 bases from V and 3 bases from J, with 15 bases between. CDR1 and CDR2 from the germline V gene are SGDLS and YYNGEE. The CDR3 is made up of 16 amino acids. CDR3 sequence (DNA): TGTGCCAGCAGCGCCAGGGCAGTTCAGTCTAATGAAAAACTGTTTTTT. As protein: CASSARAVQSNEKLFF.